These T cell receptor beta chains were read from a single sample in a study of identical twins. A single record per CDR3 protein comes from TCRdb applying MiXCR to the 5' RACE reads. In the table there are approximately 600,000 distinct CDR3 sequences, around a tenth of which are singletons. This same sample was also part of a study on yellow fever vaccine responses in identical twins.

The sequenced sample consisted of PBMCs. The origin of the receptors is a woman younger than 30 in good health. Each CDR3 is given with its conserved first and last residue. The D gene is left open where the match is weak. Where a row states a size, it is once, few, many or the class of an expanded clone; other rows omit it.

D | J | size | V | CDR3 | DNA
TRBD2 | TRBJ2-1 | . | TRBV12-3/TRBV12-4 | CTFTYPLGGGSSYNEQFF | TGTACCTTCACTTACCCATTGGGGGGAGGGAGCTCCTACAATGAGCAGTTCTTC
. | TRBJ2-5 | few | TRBV3-1 | CASSQDLGFGETQYF | TGTGCCAGCAGCCAAGATTTAGGATTTGGAGAGACCCAGTACTTC
. | TRBJ2-7 | many | TRBV3-1 | CASSQDRYEQYF | TGTGCCAGCAGCCAAGACCGGTACGAGCAGTACTTC
. | TRBJ2-1 | many | TRBV10-3 | CAISEVEGSYNEQFF | TGTGCCATCAGTGAGGTGGAGGGCTCCTACAATGAGCAGTTCTTC
. | TRBJ1-1 | few | TRBV27 | CASSLSGNEAFF | TGTGCCAGCAGTTTATCTGGGAACGAAGCTTTCTTT
. | TRBJ1-1 | many | TRBV4-1 | CASSHSQGNTEAFF | TGCGCCAGCAGCCATTCTCAGGGGAACACTGAAGCTTTCTTT
. | TRBJ2-5 | . | TRBV10-3 | CAISESQGRETQYF | TGTGCCATCAGTGAGTCGCAGGGCCGGGAGACCCAGTACTTC
. | TRBJ2-7 | once | TRBV3-1 | CASSQDWLGDGGIYEQYF | TGTGCCAGCAGCCAAGATTGGTTGGGGGATGGGGGTATATACGAGCAGTACTTC
TRBD1 | TRBJ1-1 | many | TRBV18 | CASSPTGEGDTEAFF | TGTGCCAGCTCGCCGACAGGGGAGGGGGACACTGAAGCTTTCTTT
. | TRBJ1-5 | . | TRBV12-3/TRBV12-4 | CASSSHGGNQPQHF | TGTGCCAGCAGTTCTCATGGTGGCAATCAGCCCCAGCATTTT
. | TRBJ2-3 | few | TRBV29-1 | CSVRRTSHTSTDTQYF | TGCAGCGTCCGCAGGACATCCCACACTAGCACAGATACGCAGTATTTT
TRBD2 | TRBJ2-5 | . | TRBV20-1 | CSARARLAGGGTEWETQYF | TGCAGTGCTAGAGCCCGACTAGCGGGAGGGGGGACTGAGTGGGAGACCCAGTACTTC
. | TRBJ2-7 | . | TRBV7-2 | CASSTGARDYEQYF | TGTGCCAGCAGTACCGGGGCCCGGGACTACGAGCAGTACTTC
TRBD1 | TRBJ2-7 | many | TRBV18 | CASSPTGAYEQYF | TGCGCCAGCAGCCCTACAGGGGCCTACGAGCAGTACTTC
. | TRBJ2-7 | many | TRBV12-3/TRBV12-4 | CASKRDTGYEQYF | TGTGCCAGCAAGAGGGACACGGGCTACGAGCAGTACTTC
TRBD2 | TRBJ2-3 | . | TRBV12-3/TRBV12-4 | CASNQAGGAGDTQYF | TGTGCCAGCAACCAAGCGGGGGGTGCAGGAGATACGCAGTATTTT
TRBD2 | TRBJ2-5 | . | TRBV25-1 | CASGKTSRETQYF | TGTGCCAGCGGGAAGACTAGCAGGGAGACCCAGTACTTC
TRBD2 | TRBJ2-7 | . | TRBV29-1 | CSGVGPELLSSGGPYWGYEQYF | TGCAGCGGTGTGGGTCCAGAGCTCTTGTCTAGCGGGGGGCCCTATTGGGGCTACGAGCAGTACTTC
TRBD1 | TRBJ2-7 | many | TRBV12-3/TRBV12-4 | CASGEGTAGGYEQYF | TGTGCCAGCGGTGAGGGGACAGCAGGAGGCTACGAGCAGTACTTC
TRBD1 | TRBJ2-7 | many | TRBV6-5 | CASSYSGGTGGNEQYF | TGTGCCAGCAGTTACTCAGGCGGGACAGGGGGGAACGAGCAGTACTTC
. | TRBJ2-2 | few | TRBV12-3/TRBV12-4 | CASSQQGGVGELFF | TGTGCCAGCAGCCAACAGGGAGGGGTAGGGGAGCTGTTTTTT
TRBD1 | TRBJ1-6 | . | TRBV12-3/TRBV12-4 | CASSATGDSPLHF | TGTGCCAGCAGTGCTACAGGGGACTCACCCCTCCACTTT
TRBD2 | TRBJ2-3 | few | TRBV7-9 | CASSGEGSGSTQYF | TGTGCCAGCAGCGGAGAAGGTAGCGGGAGTACGCAGTATTTT
. | TRBJ2-3 | . | TRBV12-3/TRBV12-4 | CASSSSGATRAEGATDTQYF | TGTGCCAGCAGTTCCTCAGGGGCAACGCGAGCAGAGGGAGCCACAGATACGCAGTATTTT
. | TRBJ2-1 | many | TRBV7-2 | CASSLERGSWNEQFF | TGTGCCAGCAGCTTAGAGCGAGGGAGCTGGAATGAGCAGTTCTTC
. | TRBJ1-2 | many | TRBV12-3/TRBV12-4 | CASSLGFRAVAF | TGTGCCAGCAGTTTAGGCTTCAGGGCAGTTGCCTTC
TRBD2 | TRBJ2-4 | . | TRBV4-1 | CASSQDQLGLAGGEDIQYF | TGCGCCAGCAGCCAAGATCAATTAGGACTAGCGGGAGGTGAGGACATTCAGTACTTC
. | TRBJ1-6 | few | TRBV9 | CASSVVPGNNSPLHF | TGTGCCAGCAGCGTAGTGCCGGGAAATAATTCACCCCTCCACTTT
TRBD2 | TRBJ2-7 | few | TRBV27 | CASSKPGLASEQYF | TGTGCCAGCAGCAAGCCGGGACTAGCTTCCGAGCAGTACTTC
TRBD1 | TRBJ1-1 | few | TRBV6-6 | CASRVRGPLAFF | TGTGCCAGCAGGGTTAGGGGGCCGTTAGCTTTCTTT
. | TRBJ2-7 | . | TRBV12-3/TRBV12-4 | CASSLKFSYEQYF | TGTGCCAGCAGTTTAAAGTTCTCCTACGAGCAGTACTTC
. | TRBJ2-5 | . | TRBV5-1 | CASSGTGDRRAQYF | TGCGCCAGCAGCGGGACGGGAGATAGGAGGGCCCAGTACTTC
. | TRBJ2-1 | few | TRBV14 | CASSQAGVGFYNEQFF | TGTGCCAGCAGCCAAGCAGGGGTGGGCTTCTACAATGAGCAGTTCTTC
. | TRBJ2-7 | many | TRBV4-3 | CASSQDSLAGELDF | TGCGCCAGCAGCCAAGATTCCCTGGCAGGGGAGTTGGACTTC
. | TRBJ2-7 | few | TRBV3-1 | CASSQEVVPNEQYF | TGTGCCAGCAGCCAAGAGGTAGTCCCCAATGAGCAGTACTTC
TRBD2 | TRBJ2-1 | many | TRBV5-1 | CASSLASGSYNEQFF | TGCGCCAGCAGCTTGGCAAGCGGGAGTTACAATGAGCAGTTCTTC
. | TRBJ2-3 | many | TRBV4-3 | CASSRSGFTDTQYF | TGCGCCAGCAGCCGCTCGGGGTTCACAGATACGCAGTATTTT
TRBD2 | TRBJ2-7 | many | TRBV12-3/TRBV12-4 | CASSFWAGGQSSYEQYF | TGTGCCAGCAGTTTCTGGGCGGGGGGGCAAAGCTCCTACGAGCAGTACTTC
TRBD1 | TRBJ2-1 | few | TRBV15 | CATSTTTGTVLYNEQFF | TGTGCCACCAGCACAACAACCGGGACAGTGCTCTACAATGAGCAGTTCTTC
TRBD2 | TRBJ2-5 | few | TRBV20-1 | CSASPLSLAGVETQYF | TGCAGTGCTAGTCCCTTAAGCTTAGCGGGAGTTGAGACCCAGTACTTC
. | TRBJ1-5 | few | TRBV20-1 | CSARDGQPQHF | TGCAGTGCTAGGGACGGGCAGCCCCAGCATTTT
TRBD2 | TRBJ2-2 | many | TRBV9 | CASSVDGGGDTGELFF | TGTGCCAGCAGCGTAGATGGCGGGGGAGACACCGGGGAGCTGTTTTTT
. | TRBJ2-7 | . | TRBV5-6 | CASSPVVPYEQYF | TGTGCCAGCAGCCCCGTGGTCCCCTACGAGCAGTACTTC
. | TRBJ2-3 | . | TRBV11-2 | CASNNPPGGGGYTDTQYF | TGTGCCAGCAACAACCCCCCGGGGGGCGGTGGGTACACAGATACGCAGTATTTT
TRBD2 | TRBJ2-3 | many | TRBV6-4 | CASSDSRGGTDTQYF | TGTGCCAGCAGTGACTCGCGGGGGGGCACAGATACGCAGTATTTT
. | TRBJ2-2 | few | TRBV9 | CASNSGGANTGELFF | TGTGCCAGCAATTCGGGGGGCGCGAACACCGGGGAGCTGTTTTTT
. | TRBJ2-5 | . | TRBV2 | CASRERIQETQYF | TGTGCCAGCAGGGAACGAATACAAGAGACCCAGTACTTC
. | TRBJ2-2 | many | TRBV10-1 | CASSEIGGSTGELFF | TGCGCCAGCAGTGAGATAGGGGGATCCACCGGGGAGCTGTTTTTT
. | TRBJ2-3 | many | TRBV12-3/TRBV12-4 | CASSSWIPSTDTQYF | TGTGCCAGCAGTTCCTGGATTCCTAGCACAGATACGCAGTATTTT
. | TRBJ2-7 | few | TRBV28 | CASSPTSIAAIYEQYF | TGTGCCAGCAGTCCAACCTCTATCGCGGCGATATACGAGCAGTACTTC
TRBD2 | TRBJ2-7 | many | TRBV12-3/TRBV12-4 | CASSFGSGGLVIGYEQYF | TGTGCCAGCAGTTTCGGTAGCGGGGGGTTGGTCATTGGCTACGAGCAGTACTTC
TRBD1 | TRBJ1-1 | many | TRBV12-3/TRBV12-4 | CASSLPQGARTEAFF | TGTGCCAGCAGTCTCCCGCAGGGGGCGAGGACTGAAGCTTTCTTT
. | TRBJ2-5 | . | TRBV30 | CAWTGRETQYF | TGTGCCTGGACAGGGAGAGAGACCCAGTACTTC
. | TRBJ2-3 | few | TRBV5-1 | CASSPARDFTDTQYF | TGCGCCAGCAGCCCGGCCCGGGACTTCACAGATACGCAGTATTTT
. | TRBJ2-2 | . | TRBV5-1 | CASSTGQHNLNTGELFF | TGCGCCAGCAGCACCGGACAGCACAATCTTAACACCGGGGAGCTGTTTTTT
TRBD1 | TRBJ1-4 | many | TRBV10-3 | CAISESTGVNEKLFF | TGTGCCATCAGTGAGTCTACAGGGGTTAATGAAAAACTGTTTTTT